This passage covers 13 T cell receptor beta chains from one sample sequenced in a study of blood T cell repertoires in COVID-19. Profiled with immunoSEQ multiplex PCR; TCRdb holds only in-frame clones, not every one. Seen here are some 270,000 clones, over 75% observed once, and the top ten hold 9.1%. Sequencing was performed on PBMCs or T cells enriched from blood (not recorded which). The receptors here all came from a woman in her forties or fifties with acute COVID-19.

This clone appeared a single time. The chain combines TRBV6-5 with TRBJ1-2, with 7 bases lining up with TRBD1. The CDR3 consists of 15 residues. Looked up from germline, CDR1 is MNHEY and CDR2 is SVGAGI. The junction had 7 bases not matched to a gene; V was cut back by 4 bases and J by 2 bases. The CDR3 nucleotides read TGTGCCAGCAGTTCTTGGACAGGTCTGAACTATGGCTACACCTTC. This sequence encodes CASSSWTGLNYGYTF.

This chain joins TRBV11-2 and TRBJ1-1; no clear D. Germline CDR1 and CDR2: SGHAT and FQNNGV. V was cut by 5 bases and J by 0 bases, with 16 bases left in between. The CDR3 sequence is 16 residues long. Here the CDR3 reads CASSLRGSGMNTEAFF. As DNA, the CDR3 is TGTGCCAGCAGCCTCCGGGGATCGGGGATGAACACTGAAGCTTTCTTT.

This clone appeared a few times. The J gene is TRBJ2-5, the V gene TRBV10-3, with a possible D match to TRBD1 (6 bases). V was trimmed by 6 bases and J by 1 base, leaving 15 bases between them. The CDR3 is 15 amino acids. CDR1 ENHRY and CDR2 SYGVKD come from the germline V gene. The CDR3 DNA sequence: TGTGCCATCAGCGAAATGACAGGACTCCAAGAGACCCAGTACTTC. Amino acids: CAISEMTGLQETQYF.

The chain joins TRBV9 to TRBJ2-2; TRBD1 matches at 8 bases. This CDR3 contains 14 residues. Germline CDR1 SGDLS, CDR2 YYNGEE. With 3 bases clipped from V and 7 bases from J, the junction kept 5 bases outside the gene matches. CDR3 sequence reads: CASSGQGNRGELFF. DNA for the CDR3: TGTGCCAGCAGCGGACAGGGGAACCGCGGGGAGCTGTTTTTT.

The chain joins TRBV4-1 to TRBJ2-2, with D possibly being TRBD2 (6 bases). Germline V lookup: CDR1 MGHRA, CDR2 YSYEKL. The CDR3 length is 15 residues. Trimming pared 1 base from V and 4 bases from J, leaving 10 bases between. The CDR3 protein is CASSQVLASTGELFF. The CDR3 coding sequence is TGCGCCAGCAGCCAAGTACTAGCCAGCACCGGGGAGCTGTTTTTT.

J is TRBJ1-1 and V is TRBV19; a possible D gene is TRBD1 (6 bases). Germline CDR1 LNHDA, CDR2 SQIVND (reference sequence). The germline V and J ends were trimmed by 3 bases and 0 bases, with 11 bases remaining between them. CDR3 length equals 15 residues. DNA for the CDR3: TGTGCCAGTAGTATGTCGGGACACTTGAACACTGAAGCTTTCTTT. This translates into CASSMSGHLNTEAFF.

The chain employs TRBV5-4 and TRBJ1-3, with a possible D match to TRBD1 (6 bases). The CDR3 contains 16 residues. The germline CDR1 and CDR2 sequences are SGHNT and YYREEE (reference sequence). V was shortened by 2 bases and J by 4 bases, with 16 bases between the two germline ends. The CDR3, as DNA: TGTGCCAGCAGCTTAGCCGGGACATCGGCCGGAAACACCATATATTTT. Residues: CASSLAGTSAGNTIYF.

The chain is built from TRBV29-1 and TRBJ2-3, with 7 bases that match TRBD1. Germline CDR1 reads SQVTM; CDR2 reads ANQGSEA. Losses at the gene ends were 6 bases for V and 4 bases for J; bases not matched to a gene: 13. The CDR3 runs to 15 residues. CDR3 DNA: TGCAGCGTGAGACAGGGATACGGCGCACCAGATACGCAGTATTTT. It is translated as CSVRQGYGAPDTQYF.

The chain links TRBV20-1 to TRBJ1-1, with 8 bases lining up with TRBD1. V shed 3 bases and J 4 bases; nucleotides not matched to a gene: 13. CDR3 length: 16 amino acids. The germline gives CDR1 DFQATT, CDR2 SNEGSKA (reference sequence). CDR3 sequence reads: CSASGRQGARTTEAFF. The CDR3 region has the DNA TGCAGTGCTAGTGGGAGGCAGGGGGCTAGGACCACTGAAGCTTTCTTT.

As DNA, the CDR3 is TGTGCCAGCAGTTACCGGGGTATGAACACTGAAGCTTTCTTT. Protein: CASSYRGMNTEAFF. The rearrangement joins TRBV6-2 or TRBV6-3 to TRBJ1-1; D gene uncertain. The CDR3 contains 14 residues. V was cut by 2 bases and J by 0 bases, with 7 bases left in between. Germline V gene sequence: CDR1 MNHEY, CDR2 SVGEGT.

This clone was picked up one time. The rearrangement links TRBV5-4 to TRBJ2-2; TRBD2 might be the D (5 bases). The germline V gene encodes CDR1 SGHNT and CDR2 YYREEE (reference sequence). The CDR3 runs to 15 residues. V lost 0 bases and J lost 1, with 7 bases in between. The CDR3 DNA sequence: TGTGCCAGCAGCTTGGTCGGGGTGAACACCGGGGAGCTGTTTTTT. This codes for CASSLVGVNTGELFF.

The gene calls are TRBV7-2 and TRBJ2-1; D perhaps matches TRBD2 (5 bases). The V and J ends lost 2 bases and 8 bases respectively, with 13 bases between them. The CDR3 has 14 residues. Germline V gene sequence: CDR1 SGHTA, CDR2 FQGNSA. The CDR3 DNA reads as TGTGCCAGCAGCTTAACTAGGATCAGCGATGAGCAGTTCTTC. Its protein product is CASSLTRISDEQFF.

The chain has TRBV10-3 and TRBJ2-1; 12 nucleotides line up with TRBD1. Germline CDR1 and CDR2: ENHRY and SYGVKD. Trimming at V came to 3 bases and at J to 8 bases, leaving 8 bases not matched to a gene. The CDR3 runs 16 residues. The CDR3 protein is CAISDPGTGGKYEQFF. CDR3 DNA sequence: TGTGCCATCAGTGACCCCGGGACAGGGGGCAAGTATGAGCAGTTCTTC.